This TCR beta chain was recovered during a study of OX40 agonist ivuxolimab in advanced cancers. Study as a whole: Patients' therapy was ivuxolimab, an antibody that acts as an agonist of OX40 (CD134).

To note about this clone: What it recognizes is unknown.

The repertoire was sequenced with immunoSEQ multiplex PCR; TCRdb's copy has only in-frame clones and lacks some. Of around 40,000 clones in the sample, 65% to 90% were seen once. After removal of 2 bases from V and 8 bases from J, the junction contained 8 bases not matched to a gene. CDR3 length equals 15 residues. Germline V gene sequence: CDR1 MNHEY, CDR2 SMNVEV (reference sequence). Overall study results and limits: Researchers report that CD8+ T cells had, on average, more expanded clones than CD4+. Expanded peripheral T-cell antigen specificity went undetermined.

The chain links TRBV27 to TRBJ2-3; 9 bases align to TRBD2. This TCR came from an adult with an advanced solid tumor such as melanoma, head and neck, liver or kidney cancer. The material sequenced was CD4+ or CD8+ T cells sorted from blood, taken in a trial of the OX40 agonist ivuxolimab. The CDR3 sequence is CASSLAGGPRPTQYF. The CDR3 DNA follows: TGTGCCAGCAGTTTAGCGGGGGGGCCGAGACCTACGCAGTATTTT.